Presented here are 22 T cell receptor beta chains from one specimen sequenced in a study of human versus mouse CDR3 diversity and MHC coevolution. Profiled with immunoSEQ multiplex PCR; TCRdb holds only in-frame clones, not every one. The table records tens of thousands of clones, approximately 94% of them present only once. Material: naive CD4+ T cells from blood. Subset specified: CD45RO-negative CD62L-positive naive CD4 T cells. Receptor source: a person in their sixties in good health.

This chain joins TRBV7-2 and TRBJ2-4, with 7 bases that match TRBD1. This CDR3 spans 15 amino acids. The germline CDR1 and CDR2 sequences are SGHTA and FQGNSA. The J segment lost 2 bases and the V segment lost 5 bases, leaving 6 bases of the junction unmatched. The CDR3 loop is CASSRTGGSKNIQYF. The CDR3 bases are TGTGCCAGCAGCCGGACAGGCGGATCCAAAAACATTCAGTACTTC.

In this sample, this clone turned up once. Sequence at one end of the junction differs from germline and may be a read error. This chain uses TRBV30 with TRBJ2-2; TRBD2 might be the D (6 bases). The CDR3 length is 14 residues. Germline CDR1 reads GTSNPN; CDR2 reads SVGIG (reference sequence). The CDR3 DNA reads TGTGCCTGGAGGAGGGCGGGGAACACCGGGGAGCTGCTTTTT. Translated, it gives CAWRRAGNTGELLF.

The rearrangement uses TRBV30 and TRBJ2-5; 10 bases agree with TRBD2. The CDR3 covers 13 residues. Germline CDR1 is GTSNPN and CDR2 is SVGIG (reference sequence). V shed 4 bases, J shed 1 base, and the junction held 0 bases outside the gene matches. Here the CDR3 DNA reads TGTGCCTGGACTAGCGGGAGCCAAGAGACCCAGTACTTC. Protein sequence: CAWTSGSQETQYF.

CDR3 protein: CASSLDDDPSSPLHF. CDR3 in DNA: TGCGCCAGCAGCTTGGATGACGACCCTAGCTCACCCCTCCACTTT. The chain combines TRBV5-1 with TRBJ1-6; D remains ambiguous. CDR1 SGHRS and CDR2 YFSETQ come from the germline V gene. This CDR3 is 15 amino acids long. V lost 0 bases, J lost 10 bases, and 14 bases lay in between.

This chain joins TRBV18 and TRBJ2-5, with TRBD1 matching 9 bases. V was pared by 3 bases and J by 5 bases, with 10 bases of the junction left unmatched. Germline V gene data show CDR1 as KGHSH and CDR2 as LQKENI. The length of the CDR3 is 16 residues. CDR3 protein: CASSPLDRGAGETQYF. In nucleotides, the CDR3 is TGTGCCAGCTCACCGCTGGACAGGGGCGCGGGGGAGACCCAGTACTTC.

The chain combines TRBV29-1 with TRBJ2-5; a possible D gene is TRBD2 (5 bases). The V gene lost 1 base and the J gene lost 5 bases, with 8 bases spanning the gap. CDR3 length: 12 residues. In germline, CDR1 is SQVTM, CDR2 ANQGSEA. The CDR3 sequence: CSVEGPGETQYF. CDR3 nucleotide sequence: TGCAGCGTTGAAGGGCCGGGGGAGACCCAGTACTTC. Based on the CDR3 plus reference TRBV29-1 and TRBJ2-5, the full variable domain is SAVISQKPSRDICQRGTSLTIQCQVDSQVTMMFWYRQQPGQSLTLIATANQGSEATYESGFVIDKFPISRPNLTFSTLTVSNMSPEDSSIYLCSVEGPGETQYFGPGTRLLVL.

The chain joins TRBV18 to TRBJ2-7, with 10 positions matching TRBD2. Germline CDR1 is KGHSH and CDR2 is LQKENI. The CDR3 length is 15 residues. V shed 2 bases, J shed 3 bases, and the junction held 4 bases outside the gene matches. The CDR3 spells CASSPGLAVLYEQYF. The CDR3 DNA is TGTGCCAGCTCACCAGGACTAGCGGTCCTCTACGAGCAGTACTTC.

The chain couples TRBV14 to TRBJ2-5, with 11 bases matching TRBD1. Matching the DNA end better, TRBJ2-7 makes the J call doubtful. The CDR3 contains 16 residues. Germline V gene data show CDR1 as SGHDN and CDR2 as FVKESK. CDR3 protein: CASSRQRTGGAYEQYF. As DNA, the CDR3 is TGTGCCAGCAGCCGCCAGCGGACAGGGGGCGCGTACGAGCAGTACTTC.

This clone was observed once. The chain links TRBV2 to TRBJ2-1; D remains ambiguous. The CDR3 has 13 amino acids. V gave up 1 base and J gave up 8 bases, with 9 bases separating them. Germline CDR1 and CDR2: SNHLY and FYNNEI. CDR3 sequence: CASSEGSWDEQFF. The DNA for the CDR3 is TGTGCCAGCAGTGAAGGGAGTTGGGATGAGCAGTTCTTC. The whole variable domain, filled in from reference TRBV2 and TRBJ2-1, reads EPEVTQTPSHQVTQMGQEVILRCVPISNHLYFYWYRQILGQKVEFLVSFYNNEISEKSEIFDDQFSVERPDGSNFTLKIRSTKLEDSAMYFCASSEGSWDEQFFGPGTRLTVL.

Here the CDR3 DNA reads TGCGCCAGCAGCTTCGGCGGGGGCCAAGAGACCCAGTACTTC. Amino acids: CASSFGGGQETQYF. This chain connects TRBV5-1 to TRBJ2-5; 7 nucleotides line up with TRBD2. J was trimmed by 1 base and V by 2 bases; bases with no gene match: 2. Germline V lookup: CDR1 SGHRS, CDR2 YFSETQ. The CDR3 is made up of 14 amino acids. Using reference TRBV5-1 and TRBJ2-5 for the parts outside the CDR3, the full variable domain is KAGVTQTPRYLIKTRGQQVTLSCSPISGHRSVSWYQQTPGQGLQFLFEYFSETQRNKGNFPGRFSGRQFSNSRSEMNVSTLELGDSALYLCASSFGGGQETQYFGPGTRLLVL.

The CDR3 here is CASSQETGDGYTF. In DNA form, the CDR3 reads TGCGCCAGCAGCCAAGAGACAGGGGACGGCTACACCTTC. V and J are TRBV4-1 and TRBJ1-2, with TRBD1 matching 8 bases. The ends lost 0 bases at V and 8 bases at J; junction bases unmatched: 2. CDR1 and CDR2 from the germline V gene are MGHRA and YSYEKL. The CDR3 totals 13 residues.

V and J are TRBV5-1 and TRBJ1-2, with 10 bases lining up with TRBD1. Germline V gene lookup returns CDR1 SGHRS and CDR2 YFSETQ. Losses at the gene ends were 0 bases for V and 7 bases for J; bases not matched to a gene: 3. The CDR3 runs to 14 residues. The CDR3 spells CASSLGQGAGGYTF. The CDR3 bases are TGCGCCAGCAGCTTGGGACAGGGGGCCGGTGGCTACACCTTC.

This clone occurred a few times. V and J are TRBV18 and TRBJ1-3; D is possibly TRBD1 (6 bases). The germline gives CDR1 KGHSH, CDR2 LQKENI. The CDR3 has 13 residues. The ends were cut back, 2 bases at V and 8 bases at J, with 10 bases in the middle. The CDR3 spells CASSPGGRDTIYF. CDR3 sequence (DNA): TGTGCCAGCTCACCAGGGGGCCGAGACACCATATATTTT. The full variable domain, with the rest looked up from reference TRBV18 and TRBJ1-3, is NAGVMQNPRHLVRRRGQEARLRCSPMKGHSHVYWYRQLPEEGLKFMVYLQKENIIDESGMPKERFSAEFPKEGPSILRIQQVVRGDSAAYFCASSPGGRDTIYFGEGSWLTVV.

This rearrangement joins TRBV5-1 to TRBJ2-5; maybe TRBD2 (5 bases). Germline CDR1 and CDR2: SGHRS and YFSETQ. Trimming removed 2 bases at V and 4 bases at J, with 9 bases between. The CDR3 contains 13 residues. In DNA, the CDR3 is TGCGCCAGCAGCTTAGCGGAAGTAGAGACCCAGTACTTC. This translates into CASSLAEVETQYF. The variable domain in full, completed from reference TRBV5-1 and TRBJ2-5, reads KAGVTQTPRYLIKTRGQQVTLSCSPISGHRSVSWYQQTPGQGLQFLFEYFSETQRNKGNFPGRFSGRQFSNSRSEMNVSTLELGDSALYLCASSLAEVETQYFGPGTRLLVL.

V and J are TRBV9 and TRBJ2-7; tentatively, D is TRBD1 (6 bases). V lost 0 bases and J lost 7, with 17 bases in between. The CDR3 extends over 15 amino acids. The V gene's germline CDR1 is SGDLS and CDR2 YYNGEE. In DNA, the CDR3 is TGTGCCAGCAGCGTAGAGGGGGATGGGGCGAGTGAGCAGTACTTC. It is translated as CASSVEGDGASEQYF.

This clone was counted a few times. The chain links TRBV7-6 to TRBJ2-2; TRBD2 agrees at 7 bases. This CDR3 spans 12 amino acids. V gave up 5 bases and J gave up 9 bases; unmatched junction bases: 3. Germline CDR1 is SGHVS and CDR2 is FNYEAQ. The DNA of the CDR3 is TGTGCCAGCAGCCGGGACTACCGGGAGCTGTTTTTT. This codes for CASSRDYRELFF. Together with reference TRBV7-6 and TRBJ2-2, the CDR3 gives the full variable domain: GAGVSQSPRYKVTKRGQDVALRCDPISGHVSLYWYRQALGQGPEFLTYFNYEAQQDKSGLPNDRFSAERPEGSISTLTIQRTEQRDSAMYRCASSRDYRELFFGEGSRLTVL.

CDR3 sequence reads: CASSYGVGNTIYF. CDR3 DNA: TGCGCCAGCAGCTATGGAGTTGGAAACACCATATATTTT. The chain carries TRBV5-1 and TRBJ1-3; no definite D call. Per the germline V gene, CDR1 is SGHRS and CDR2 is YFSETQ. Deletions cut 3 bases from V and 3 bases from J, with 7 bases between. CDR3 length: 13 residues.

The V call is TRBV5-8, the J call TRBJ2-1; 12 bases align to TRBD2. Germline CDR1 and CDR2: SGHTS and YDEGEE. Unmatched junction bases numbered 12, after V lost 0 bases and J lost 8 bases. This CDR3 contains 18 residues. This chain's CDR3 is CASSLGLAGGPRQDEQFF. In DNA, the CDR3 is TGTGCCAGCAGCTTGGGTCTAGCGGGAGGGCCTAGGCAAGATGAGCAGTTCTTC. Together with reference TRBV5-8 and TRBJ2-1, the CDR3 gives the full variable domain: EAGVTQSPTHLIKTRGQQATLRCSPISGHTSVYWYQQALGLGLQFLLWYDEGEERNRGNFPPRFSGRQFPNYSSELNVNALELEDSALYLCASSLGLAGGPRQDEQFFGPGTRLTVL.

The CDR3 DNA is TGTGCCATCAGTGCGCTAGCGGAGTTAGATACGCAGTATTTT. It specifies CAISALAELDTQYF. The gene calls are TRBV10-3 and TRBJ2-3, with 7 bases matching TRBD2. This CDR3 contains 14 residues. CDR1 is ENHRY and CDR2 is SYGVKD in the germline V gene. The J segment lost 5 bases and the V segment lost 4 bases, leaving 6 bases of the junction unmatched.

The chain is built from TRBV4-1 and TRBJ2-3, with 8 bases aligning to TRBD2. The CDR3 loop spans 20 amino acids. Germline V CDR1 and CDR2: MGHRA, YSYEKL. The ends lost 1 base at V and 1 base at J; junction bases unmatched: 16. The chain's CDR3 is CASSQVLNFAGGSRTDTQYF. The CDR3, as DNA: TGCGCCAGCAGCCAAGTCTTGAACTTCGCGGGGGGCAGTCGCACAGATACGCAGTATTTT.

The rearrangement uses TRBV11-3 and TRBJ2-7; D is perhaps TRBD1 (6 bases). This CDR3 is 13 amino acids long. In germline, CDR1 is SGHNT, CDR2 YENEEA. The germline V and J ends were trimmed by 2 bases and 2 bases, with 7 bases remaining between them. The CDR3 reads CASSLTGTYEQYF. The DNA for the CDR3 is TGTGCCAGCAGCTTAACAGGGACCTACGAGCAGTACTTC.

The V gene is TRBV5-5, the J gene TRBJ2-7; 8 nucleotides align to TRBD1. V was pared by 5 bases and J by 3 bases, with 4 bases of the junction left unmatched. Germline V gives CDR1 SGHKS, CDR2 YYEKEE (reference sequence). This CDR3 has 13 residues. This CDR3 reads CASRSGTGYEQYF. The CDR3 DNA sequence: TGTGCCAGCAGGTCCGGGACAGGCTACGAGCAGTACTTC. Using reference TRBV5-5 and TRBJ2-7 for the parts outside the CDR3, the full variable domain is DAGVTQSPTHLIKTRGQQVTLRCSPISGHKSVSWYQQVLGQGPQFIFQYYEKEERGRGNFPDRFSARQFPNYSSELNVNALLLGDSALYLCASRSGTGYEQYFGPGTRLTVT.